This T cell receptor (beta chain) was sequenced during a study of shared clonotypes between healthy human individuals. Germline loops: CDR1 LNHDA, CDR2 SQIVND (reference sequence). V lost 7 bases to trimming and J lost 5 bases, with 17 bases between them. This CDR3 region has 14 residues. Points on this clone: The antigen is undetermined.

Nashville, Tennessee was home to all donors, who were Caucasian adults. Each subset's genomic DNA was shared equally among a number of immunoSEQ plates. Original processing methods: ImmunoSEQ yielded junction-only sequences lacking quality scores, so filtering differed. Assay: immunoSEQ multiplex PCR; the TCRdb copy retains only in-frame clones and omits some. The DNA gave D and trimming, while V, J and clone size come from that table. The sample includes about 2.3 million clones, 80% to 95% seen only once; the top ten take under 0.45%. Points from the study as a whole: What naive subsets generally showed was a larger estimated richness than memory subsets showed.

The chain employs TRBV19 and TRBJ1-2; possibly TRBD1 for D (6 bases). This receptor was obtained from a man aged 18 to 29 in good health. Some clones in this sample may be carry-over from other donors' samples. Specimen: naive CD4+ T cells from PBMCs. Indicated subset: CD45RA+ positively selected. CDR3 DNA sequence: TGTGCCAGTACCATACGGACAGAACTGTATGGCTACACCTTC. It is translated as CASTIRTELYGYTF.